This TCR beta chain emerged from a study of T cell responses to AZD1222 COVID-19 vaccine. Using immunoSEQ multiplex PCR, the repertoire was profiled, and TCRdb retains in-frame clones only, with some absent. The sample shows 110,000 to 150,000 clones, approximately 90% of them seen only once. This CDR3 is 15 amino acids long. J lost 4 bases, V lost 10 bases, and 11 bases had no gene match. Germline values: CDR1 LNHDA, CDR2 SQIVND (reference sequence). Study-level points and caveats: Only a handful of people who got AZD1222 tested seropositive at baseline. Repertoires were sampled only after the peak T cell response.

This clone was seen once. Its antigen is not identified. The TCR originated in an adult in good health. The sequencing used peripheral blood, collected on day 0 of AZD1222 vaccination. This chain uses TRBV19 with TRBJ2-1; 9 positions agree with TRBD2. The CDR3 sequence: CATTDGGRAYNEQFF. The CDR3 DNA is TGTGCCACCACCGATGGCGGGAGGGCGTACAATGAGCAGTTCTTC.